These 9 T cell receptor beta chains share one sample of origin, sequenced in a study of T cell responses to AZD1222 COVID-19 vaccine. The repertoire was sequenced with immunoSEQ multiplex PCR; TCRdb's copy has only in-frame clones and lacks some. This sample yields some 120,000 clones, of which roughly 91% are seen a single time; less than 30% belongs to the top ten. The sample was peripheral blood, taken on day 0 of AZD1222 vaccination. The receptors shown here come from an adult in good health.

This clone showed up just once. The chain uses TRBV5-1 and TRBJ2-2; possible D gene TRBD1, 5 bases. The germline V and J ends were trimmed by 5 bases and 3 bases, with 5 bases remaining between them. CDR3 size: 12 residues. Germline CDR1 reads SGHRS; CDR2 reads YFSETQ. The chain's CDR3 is CASRGDTGELFF. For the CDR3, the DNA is TGCGCCAGCAGAGGGGACACCGGGGAGCTGTTTTTT.

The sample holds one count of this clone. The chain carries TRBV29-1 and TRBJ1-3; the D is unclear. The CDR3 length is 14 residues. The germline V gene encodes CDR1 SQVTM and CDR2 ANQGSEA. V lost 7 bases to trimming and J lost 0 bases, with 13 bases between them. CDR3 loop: CSAGPDTSGNTIYF. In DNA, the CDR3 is TGCAGCGCCGGTCCAGATACCTCTGGAAACACCATATATTTT.

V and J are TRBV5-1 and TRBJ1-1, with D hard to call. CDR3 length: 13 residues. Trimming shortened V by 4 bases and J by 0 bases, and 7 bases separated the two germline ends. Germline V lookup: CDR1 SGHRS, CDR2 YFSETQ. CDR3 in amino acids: CASSPGMNTEAFF. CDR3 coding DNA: TGCGCCAGCAGCCCGGGCATGAACACTGAAGCTTTCTTT.

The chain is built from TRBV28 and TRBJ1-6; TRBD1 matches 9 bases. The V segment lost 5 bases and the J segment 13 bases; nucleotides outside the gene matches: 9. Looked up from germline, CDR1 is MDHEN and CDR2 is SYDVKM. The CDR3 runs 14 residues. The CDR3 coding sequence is TGTGCCAGCAGTGGGACAGGGTCCCTTGTCCCCCTCCACTTT. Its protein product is CASSGTGSLVPLHF.

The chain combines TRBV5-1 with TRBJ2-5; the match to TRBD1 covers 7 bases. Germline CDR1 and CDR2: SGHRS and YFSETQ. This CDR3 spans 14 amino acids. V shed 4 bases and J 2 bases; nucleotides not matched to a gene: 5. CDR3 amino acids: CASSLGQEQETQYF. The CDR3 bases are TGCGCCAGCAGCCTCGGACAGGAGCAAGAGACCCAGTACTTC.

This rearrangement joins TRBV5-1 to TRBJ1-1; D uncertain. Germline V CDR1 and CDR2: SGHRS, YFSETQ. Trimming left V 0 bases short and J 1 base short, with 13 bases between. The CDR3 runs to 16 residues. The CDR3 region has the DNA TGCGCCAGCAGCTTGGTAAGCAGCCGGGGGAACACTGAAGCTTTCTTT. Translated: CASSLVSSRGNTEAFF.

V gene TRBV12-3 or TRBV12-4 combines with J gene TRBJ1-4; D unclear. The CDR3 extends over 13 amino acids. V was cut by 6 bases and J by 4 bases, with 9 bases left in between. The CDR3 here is CASRVGLNEKLFF. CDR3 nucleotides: TGTGCCAGCAGGGTTGGCCTTAATGAAAAACTGTTTTTT.

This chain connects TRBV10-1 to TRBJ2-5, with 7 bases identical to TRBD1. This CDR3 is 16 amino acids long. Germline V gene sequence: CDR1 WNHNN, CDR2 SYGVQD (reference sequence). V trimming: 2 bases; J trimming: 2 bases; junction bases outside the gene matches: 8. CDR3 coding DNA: TGCGCCAGCAGTGAGCAAGGGGACAGCAGGCAAGAGACCCAGTACTTC. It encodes CASSEQGDSRQETQYF.

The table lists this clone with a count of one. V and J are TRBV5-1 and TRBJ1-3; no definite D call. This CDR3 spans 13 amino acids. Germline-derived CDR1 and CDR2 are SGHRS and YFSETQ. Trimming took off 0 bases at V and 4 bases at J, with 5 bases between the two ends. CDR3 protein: CASSLGRGNTIYF. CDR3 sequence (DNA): TGCGCCAGCAGCTTGGGCAGGGGAAACACCATATATTTT.